This TCR beta chain comes out of a study of cytomegalovirus exposure and HLA in healthy donors. With respect to this clone: No antigen is known for it.

Findings of the study overall: Later analysis suggested most CMV-associated TCR beta chains were HLA-restricted. There were 150 or so TCR beta chains listed as cytomegalovirus-associated. Follow-up analysis seemed to connect common viral pathogens with several of the most significant clusters identified.

13 Jbeta primers and 60 Vbeta primers were used for the PCR. In the study's own analysis: Later work found approximately 87 million unique TCR beta chains, with 9.5 million to 12 million shared. Produced via immunoSEQ multiplex PCR; TCRdb's table is partial and in-frame only. For V, J and clone size, that table is used; D and trimming come from the DNA. The profile shows about 83,000 clones, 70% to 75% of them singletons. Input material: PBMCs. This TCR was sampled from a man aged 55-75 years in good health and CMV-seronegative.

The CDR3 protein is CASSLAGKTGELFF. CDR3 DNA: TGTGCCAGCAGTTTGGCAGGGAAGACCGGGGAGCTGTTTTTT. This chain uses TRBV27 with TRBJ2-2; tentatively, D is TRBD1 (5 bases). The CDR3 loop spans 14 amino acids. Per the germline V gene, CDR1 is MNHEY and CDR2 is SMNVEV (reference sequence). Trimming cost V 3 bases and J 5 bases, with 10 bases left between them.